Listed below are T cell receptor beta chains from one sample, sequenced in a study of post-analysis software for immune sequencing data. TCRdb reanalysed the PCR reads using MiXCR and keeps one entry per CDR3 protein. The data show about half a million distinct CDR3 sequences, roughly 46% seen once. Material: blood. Receptor source: a girl aged 5-17 years with multiple sclerosis. Each CDR3 is given with its conserved first and last residue.

J gene	V gene	CDR3 protein
TRBJ1-6	TRBV20-1	CSAREGGHNSPLHF
TRBJ2-7	TRBV3-1	CASSQSRDYEQYF
TRBJ2-7	TRBV2	CVSSGFLGGAYYEQYF
TRBJ2-1	TRBV30	CAWKRGDEQFF
TRBJ2-3	TRBV6-6	CASSPPGPQTDTQYF
TRBJ2-3	TRBV6-4	CASSDSRGGGDTQYF
TRBJ2-5	TRBV5-1	CASSLGSGTAGQETQYF
TRBJ2-7	TRBV9	CASSVGQREAGEQYF
TRBJ2-1	TRBV6-5	CASSPPGLAADEQFF
TRBJ2-5	TRBV14	CTSSQLQARGEQYF
TRBJ2-5	TRBV5-1	CASSPPTSGRIETQYF
TRBJ2-1	TRBV10-3	CAIGGGYNEQFF
TRBJ2-1	TRBV20-1	CSASGAKPRVGEQFF
TRBJ2-7	TRBV28	CASSLWVGLYEQYF
TRBJ2-1	TRBV5-1	CASSLTLATSSYNEQFF
TRBJ1-1	TRBV18	CASSPPERGTEAFF
TRBJ2-7	TRBV20-1	CSASPAASYEQYF
TRBJ1-1	TRBV5-1	CASSRGSGTEAFF
TRBJ2-1	TRBV20-1	CSAKSRTSGSNEQFF
TRBJ2-1	TRBV24-1	CAAQSASGTYNEQFF
TRBJ2-1	TRBV20-1	CGARDPGLAGNEQFF
TRBJ2-2	TRBV5-5	CASSPSARPNTGELFF
TRBJ2-5	TRBV5-1	CASSLTRAPQETQYF
TRBJ2-1	TRBV27	CASSSQGLAGDEQFF
TRBJ2-1	TRBV4-1	CASSDGTSGNEQFF
TRBJ1-1	TRBV28	CASSFAPDLLNTEAFF
TRBJ2-3	TRBV5-1	CASSLRRTSGVSTDTQYF
TRBJ2-7	TRBV6-5	CASSYYRTSGGYGNYEQYF
TRBJ2-1	TRBV6-5	CASSYQGLAGNNEQFF
TRBJ1-2	TRBV29-1	CSVEENRVRISYGYTF
TRBJ2-3	TRBV20-1	CSATGQGTDTQYF
TRBJ2-5	TRBV29-1	CSFARGRSGETQYF
TRBJ2-7	TRBV2	CASSQTVYEQYF
TRBJ2-3	TRBV5-1	CASKASGRAYTDTQYF
TRBJ2-7	TRBV6-1	CASSDLVVHILYEQYF
TRBJ2-3	TRBV5-1	CASSPVAGTGERDTQYF
TRBJ2-7	TRBV6-5	CASSRGIYEQYF
TRBJ2-5	TRBV9	CASSPPGGRALETQYF
TRBJ1-4	TRBV5-1	CASSFGGSRVNEKLFF
TRBJ1-1	TRBV12-3/TRBV12-4	CASSPPMGRLAFF
TRBJ2-7	TRBV28	CASRLAGGSRNEQYF
TRBJ2-1	TRBV20-1	CSARDTSGRAGNEQFF
TRBJ1-1	TRBV19	CASSIGPSWGGTEAFF
TRBJ2-5	TRBV18	CASSTTGTGVKETQYF
TRBJ2-7	TRBV5-1	CASSYGTTAYEQYF
TRBJ2-7	TRBV9	CASSATGTSGYEQYF
TRBJ1-5	TRBV6-1	CASSDFAALNQPQHF
TRBJ2-5	TRBV6-6	CASTRDRQETQYF
TRBJ1-2	TRBV4-3	CASSQDSNREYGYTF
-	TRBV5-1	CASSLGGTGKYEQYF
TRBJ1-2	TRBV4-2	CASSTRPGQGDGYTF